This T cell receptor (beta chain) appears in the sequencing data of a study of beta chain features in type 1 diabetes (dated by TCRdb to the late 2010s). In terms of the full investigation: Mean age, gender distribution, total cell number and subset yield were not different between patients and healthy donors. Regulatory and stem cell-like memory subsets were isolated from only 8 patients and about 8 healthy donors, whereas naive and central memory subsets came from all 30 or so donors. The study compared the TCRB repertoires of sorted circulating CD4+ T cell subsets in recently diagnosed type 1 diabetes patients with those in matched healthy donors. Across all samples, almost 110 million sorted cells were examined, and cell number per subset correlated strongly with RNA yield. What the research found in general, with its limitations: Sequencing cDNA rather than genomic DNA could over-represent highly expressing activated cells, although activation and CD3 levels did not differ between groups. HLA sub-analyses involved small numbers of individuals, so any influence of HLA type on TCRB rearrangement remained unresolved. A moderate but significant shortening of TCRB CDR3 length was observed in type 1 diabetes patients in all four CD4+ subsets. At VDJ recombination sites, type 1 diabetes patients had fewer insertions and more deleted nucleotides, which implies abnormalities in thymic rearrangement. Shorter templates might be favored by PCR, yet because patient and control samples were amplified and corrected together, any such skew would affect both groups equally. Naive, central memory and regulatory TCRB repertoires appeared more similar among patients than among healthy donors.

The junction carries 11 bases between V and J, which are trimmed by 5 bases and 4 bases respectively. The germline V gene supplies CDR1 LGHNA and CDR2 YSLEER. The CDR3 measures 13 amino acids from cysteine to phenylalanine. Only the CDR3 part of the read is kept: 39 bases, read in frame from the first base. The High Capacity cDNA Reverse Transcription Kit was used to reverse transcribe all of the isolated RNA, meaning that expressed TCRB transcripts were what got sequenced. Naive, central memory and regulatory T cell samples underwent deep immunoSEQ sequencing, averaging about 3.5 million total reads per sample. After sorted cells were lysed in RLT buffer, RNA was extracted with DNase-treated RNeasy Micro or Mini kits, with the choice depending on cell number. To prevent cross-contamination, each cell subset was processed individually, whereas patient and healthy donor samples were processed jointly. Using the immunoSEQ multiplex PCR, TCRB sequences were amplified from cDNA into 87-bp fragments spanning the CDR3 region. Amplicons were sequenced on the Illumina HiSeq platform. From the authors' description of their analysis: Synthetic template baselines were used to correct PCR bias computationally, reads within Hamming distance 2 were collapsed together, and singletons that could not be merged were discarded. Reads were aligned against IMGT to assign V, D and J genes, CDR3 length and insertions or deletions at six rearrangement sites. Clonotype counts were normalized to sorted cell number within each subset before computing true diversity and Gini coefficients with the tcR R package. The overlap coefficient, calculated on TCRB nucleotide sequences, was used to measure repertoire sharing. TCRdb took over this immuneACCESS table, retaining in-frame rearrangements with V and J assigned. Such tables are incomplete; in checked studies, under half of the missing clones stem from an unresolved V gene, and the remainder is unexplained. V and J calls and clone size follow that table, whereas D and trimming were derived from the DNA. For this sample there are roughly 130,000 clones; 9.2% appear just once. 0.55% to 0.85% of the sample goes to the ten largest clones.

A remark on this clone: Its antigen is unknown. One base away there is no much larger clone; base qualities are not given.

A single peripheral blood draw of around 0.11 L on average was collected from each donor into heparinised tubes. Naive, central memory, regulatory and stem cell-like memory CD4+ T cells were sorted on a BD FACSAria II using a panel including CD45RO, CCR7, CD25, CD127, CD95 and CD27. All sorted populations exceeded 95% purity. PBMCs were isolated right away by Lymphoprep density gradient centrifugation and were stained directly, without culture. So that batch effects would be minimized, each experiment stained and sorted samples in pairs, pairing one healthy donor with one patient. The material sequenced was central memory CD4+ T cells from blood. The rearranged chain carries TRBV4-3 and TRBJ1-2; the D gene is possibly TRBD1, with 5 bases matching. The receptor was derived from a man aged 18-30 years in good health. The CDR3 in this case is CASSFPGGYGYTF. The nucleotides read TGCGCCAGCAGCTTCCCCGGGGGCTATGGCTACACCTTC.